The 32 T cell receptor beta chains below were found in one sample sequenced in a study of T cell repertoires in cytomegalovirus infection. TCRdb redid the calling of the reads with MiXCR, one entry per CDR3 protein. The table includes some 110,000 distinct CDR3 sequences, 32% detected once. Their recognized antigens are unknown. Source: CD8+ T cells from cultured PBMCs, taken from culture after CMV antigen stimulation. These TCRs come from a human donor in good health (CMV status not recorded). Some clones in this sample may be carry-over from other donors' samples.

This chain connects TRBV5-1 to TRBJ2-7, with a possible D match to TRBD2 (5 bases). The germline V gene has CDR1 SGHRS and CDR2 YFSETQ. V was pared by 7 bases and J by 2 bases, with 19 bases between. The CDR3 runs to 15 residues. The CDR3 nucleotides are TGCGCCAGCGCGGTTTCTTTCGCTAGCACCTACGAGCAGTACTTC. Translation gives CASAVSFASTYEQYF.

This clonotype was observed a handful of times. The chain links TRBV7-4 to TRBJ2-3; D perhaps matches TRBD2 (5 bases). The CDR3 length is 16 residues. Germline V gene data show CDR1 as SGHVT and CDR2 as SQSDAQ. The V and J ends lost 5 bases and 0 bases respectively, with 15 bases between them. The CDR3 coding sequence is TGTGCCAGCAGCCACCCGCGGGCAGAGAGCACAGATACGCAGTATTTT. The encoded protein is CASSHPRAESTDTQYF.

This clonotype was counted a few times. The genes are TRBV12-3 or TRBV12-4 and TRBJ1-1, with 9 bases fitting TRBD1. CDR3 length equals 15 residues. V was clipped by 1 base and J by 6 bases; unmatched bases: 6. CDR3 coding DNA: TGTGCCAGCAGTTTAGGACAGGGGGTCGCTTCTGAAGCTTTCTTT. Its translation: CASSLGQGVASEAFF.

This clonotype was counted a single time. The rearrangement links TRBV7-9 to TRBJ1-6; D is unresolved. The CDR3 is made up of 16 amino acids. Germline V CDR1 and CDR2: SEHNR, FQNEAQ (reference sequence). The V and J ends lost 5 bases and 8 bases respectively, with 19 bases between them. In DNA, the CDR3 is TGTGCCAGCAGCCTCAGCAGCGCCATGCTTGATTCACCCCTCCACTTT. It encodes CASSLSSAMLDSPLHF.

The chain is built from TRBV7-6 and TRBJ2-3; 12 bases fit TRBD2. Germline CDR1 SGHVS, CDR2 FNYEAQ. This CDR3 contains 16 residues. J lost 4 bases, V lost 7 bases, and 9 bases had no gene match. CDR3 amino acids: CASMDLLAGGADTQYF. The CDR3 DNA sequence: TGTGCCAGCATGGACTTACTAGCGGGGGGCGCAGATACGCAGTATTTT.

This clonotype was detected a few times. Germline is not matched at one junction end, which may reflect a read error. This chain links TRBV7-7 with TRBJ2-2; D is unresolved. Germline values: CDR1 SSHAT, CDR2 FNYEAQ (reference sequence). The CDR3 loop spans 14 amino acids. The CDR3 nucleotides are TGTGCTAGCAGCATGTCCTTGGGTGAAGGGGAGCTGTTTTTT. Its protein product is CASSMSLGEGELFF.

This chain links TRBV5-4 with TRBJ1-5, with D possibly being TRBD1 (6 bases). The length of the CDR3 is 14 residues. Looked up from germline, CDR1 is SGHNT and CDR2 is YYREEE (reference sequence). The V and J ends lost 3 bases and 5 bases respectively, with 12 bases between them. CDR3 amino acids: CASSSDRSDQPQHF. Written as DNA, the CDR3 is TGTGCCAGCAGCTCAGACAGGTCGGATCAGCCCCAGCATTTT. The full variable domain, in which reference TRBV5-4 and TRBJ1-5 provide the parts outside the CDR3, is ETGVTQSPTHLIKTRGQQVTLRCSSQSGHNTVSWYQQALGQGPQFIFQYYREEENGRGNFPPRFSGLQFPNYSSELNVNALELDDSALYLCASSSDRSDQPQHFGDGTRLSIL.

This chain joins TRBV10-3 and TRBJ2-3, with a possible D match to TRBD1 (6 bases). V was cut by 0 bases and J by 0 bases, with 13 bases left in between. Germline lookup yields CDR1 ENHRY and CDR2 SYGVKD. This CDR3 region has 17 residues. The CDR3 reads CAISESAWTASTDTQYF. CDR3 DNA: TGTGCCATCAGTGAGTCCGCATGGACAGCTAGCACAGATACGCAGTATTTT.

DNA of the CDR3: TGTGCCAGCAGTTACGCCGGATCTAACTATGGCTACACCTTC. Encoded protein: CASSYAGSNYGYTF. The chain carries TRBV6-5 and TRBJ1-2; no reliable D call. This CDR3 spans 14 amino acids. Trimming left V 2 bases short and J 0 bases short, with 7 bases between. Per germline, CDR1 MNHEY and CDR2 SVGAGI.

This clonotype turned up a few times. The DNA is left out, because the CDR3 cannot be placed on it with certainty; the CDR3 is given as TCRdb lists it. This CDR3 is CASSEFGPGNIGNTIYF. The chain uses TRBV6-1 and TRBJ1-3; the listed D gene, TRBD1, was not tested against the DNA. The CDR3 spans 17 amino acids, including both terminal residues. Per germline, CDR1 MNHNS and CDR2 SASEGT.

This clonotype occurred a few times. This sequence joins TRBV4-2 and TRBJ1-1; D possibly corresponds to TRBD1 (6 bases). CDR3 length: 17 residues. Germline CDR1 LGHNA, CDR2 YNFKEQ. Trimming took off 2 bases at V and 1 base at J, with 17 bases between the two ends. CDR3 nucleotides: TGTGCCAGCAGCCAATTGAGGGCCGACAGGCAGAACACTGAAGCTTTCTTT. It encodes CASSQLRADRQNTEAFF.

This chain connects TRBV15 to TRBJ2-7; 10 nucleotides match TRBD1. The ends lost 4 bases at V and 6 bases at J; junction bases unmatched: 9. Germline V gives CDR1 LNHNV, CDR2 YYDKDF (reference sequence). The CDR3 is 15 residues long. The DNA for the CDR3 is TGTGCCACCAGCACGCCCCGGGACAGGGGTTTCGAGCAGTACTTC. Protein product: CATSTPRDRGFEQYF.

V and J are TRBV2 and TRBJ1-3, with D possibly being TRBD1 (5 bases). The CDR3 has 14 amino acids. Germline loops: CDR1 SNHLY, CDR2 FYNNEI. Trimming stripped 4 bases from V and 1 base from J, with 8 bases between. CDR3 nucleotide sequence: TGTGCCAGCAGTGTTGAGGGGTCTGGAAACACCATATATTTT. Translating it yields CASSVEGSGNTIYF.

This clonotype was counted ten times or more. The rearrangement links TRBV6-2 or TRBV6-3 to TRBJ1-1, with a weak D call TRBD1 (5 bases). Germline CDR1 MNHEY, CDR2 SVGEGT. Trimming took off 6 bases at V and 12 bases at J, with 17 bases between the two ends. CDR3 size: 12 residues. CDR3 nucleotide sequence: TGTGCCAGCAGAACCGGAGGGGCGGGAACTTTCTTT. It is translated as CASRTGGAGTFF.

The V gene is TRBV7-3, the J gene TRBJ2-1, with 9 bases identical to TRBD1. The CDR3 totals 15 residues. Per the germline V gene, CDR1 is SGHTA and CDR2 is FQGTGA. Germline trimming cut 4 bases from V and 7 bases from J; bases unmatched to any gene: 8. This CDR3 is CASSSTGGPLNEQFF. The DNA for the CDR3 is TGTGCCAGCAGCTCGACAGGGGGTCCCTTAAATGAGCAGTTCTTC.

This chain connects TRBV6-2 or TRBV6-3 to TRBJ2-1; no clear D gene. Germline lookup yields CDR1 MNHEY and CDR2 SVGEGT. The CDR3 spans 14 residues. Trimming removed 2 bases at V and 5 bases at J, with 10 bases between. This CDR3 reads CASSYPGPHNEQFF. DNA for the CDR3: TGTGCCAGCAGTTACCCGGGCCCCCACAATGAGCAGTTCTTC.

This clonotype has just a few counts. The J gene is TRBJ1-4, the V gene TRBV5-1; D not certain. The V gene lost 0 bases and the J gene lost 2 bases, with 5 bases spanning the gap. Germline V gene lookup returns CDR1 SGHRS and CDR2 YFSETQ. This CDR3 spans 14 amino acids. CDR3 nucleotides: TGCGCCAGCAGCTTGGGCAGGACTAATGAAAAACTGTTTTTT. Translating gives CASSLGRTNEKLFF.

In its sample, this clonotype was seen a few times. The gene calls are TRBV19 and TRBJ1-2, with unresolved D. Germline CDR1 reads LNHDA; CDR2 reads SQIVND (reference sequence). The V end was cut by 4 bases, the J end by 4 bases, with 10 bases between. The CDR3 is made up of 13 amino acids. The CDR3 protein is CASSKYPVYGYTF. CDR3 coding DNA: TGTGCCAGTAGTAAGTACCCGGTCTATGGCTACACCTTC.

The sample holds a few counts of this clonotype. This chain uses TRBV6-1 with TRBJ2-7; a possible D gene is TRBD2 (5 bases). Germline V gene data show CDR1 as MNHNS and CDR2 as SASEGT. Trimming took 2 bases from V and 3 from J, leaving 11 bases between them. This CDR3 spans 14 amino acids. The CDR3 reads CASSELDGDYEQYF. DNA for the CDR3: TGTGCCAGCAGTGAATTGGACGGGGACTACGAGCAGTACTTC.

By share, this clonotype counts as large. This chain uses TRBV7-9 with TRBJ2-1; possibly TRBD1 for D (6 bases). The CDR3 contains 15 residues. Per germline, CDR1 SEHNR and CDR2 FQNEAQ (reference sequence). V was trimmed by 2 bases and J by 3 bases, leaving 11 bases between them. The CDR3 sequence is CASSLRTDVYNEQFF. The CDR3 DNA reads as TGTGCCAGCAGCTTAAGGACAGATGTCTACAATGAGCAGTTCTTC.

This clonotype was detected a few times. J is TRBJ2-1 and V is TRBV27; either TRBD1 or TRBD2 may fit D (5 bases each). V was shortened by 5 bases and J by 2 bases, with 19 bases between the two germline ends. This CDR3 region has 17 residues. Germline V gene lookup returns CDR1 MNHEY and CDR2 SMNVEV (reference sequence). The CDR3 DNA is TGTGCCAGCAGTCCCGCGGCCGGGACCGAGACCTACAATGAGCAGTTCTTC. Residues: CASSPAAGTETYNEQFF.

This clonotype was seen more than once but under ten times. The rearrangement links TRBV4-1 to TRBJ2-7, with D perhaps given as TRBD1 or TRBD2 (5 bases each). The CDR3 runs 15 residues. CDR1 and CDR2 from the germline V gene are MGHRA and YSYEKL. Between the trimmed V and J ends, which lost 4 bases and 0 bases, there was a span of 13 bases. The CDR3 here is CASSPGPTSSYEQYF. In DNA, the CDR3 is TGCGCCAGCAGCCCGGGACCGACAAGCTCCTACGAGCAGTACTTC.

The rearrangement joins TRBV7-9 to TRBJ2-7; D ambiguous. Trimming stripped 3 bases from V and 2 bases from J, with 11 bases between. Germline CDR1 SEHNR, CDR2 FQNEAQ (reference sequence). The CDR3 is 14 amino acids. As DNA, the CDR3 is TGTGCCAGCAGCTTCGATCCCCGGACCTACGAGCAGTACTTC. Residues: CASSFDPRTYEQYF.

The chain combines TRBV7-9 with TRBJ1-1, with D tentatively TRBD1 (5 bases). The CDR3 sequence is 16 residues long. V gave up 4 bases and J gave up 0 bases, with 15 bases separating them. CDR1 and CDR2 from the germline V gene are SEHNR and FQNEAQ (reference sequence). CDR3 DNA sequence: TGTGCCAGCAGCTCCTCCGGGGAAGGGGTGAACACTGAAGCTTTCTTT. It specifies CASSSSGEGVNTEAFF.

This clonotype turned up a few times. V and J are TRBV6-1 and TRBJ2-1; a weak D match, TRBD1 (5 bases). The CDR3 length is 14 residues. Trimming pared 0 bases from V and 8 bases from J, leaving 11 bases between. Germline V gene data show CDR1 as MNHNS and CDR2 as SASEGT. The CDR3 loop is CASSEAQGWDEQFF. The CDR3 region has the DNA TGTGCCAGCAGTGAAGCCCAGGGATGGGATGAGCAGTTCTTC.

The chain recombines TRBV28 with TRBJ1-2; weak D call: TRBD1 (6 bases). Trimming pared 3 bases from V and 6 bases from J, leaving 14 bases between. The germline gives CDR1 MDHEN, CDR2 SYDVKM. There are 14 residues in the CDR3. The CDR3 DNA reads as TGTGCCAGCAGTTTGGTACAGGGATGGGATGGCTACACCTTC. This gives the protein CASSLVQGWDGYTF.

In DNA form, the CDR3 reads TGTGCCAGCTCACCACGGGGGTTGAGCGATCAGCCCCAGCATTTT. Translated: CASSPRGLSDQPQHF. The chain employs TRBV18 and TRBJ1-5; D perhaps matches TRBD1 (5 bases). Between the trimmed V and J ends, which lost 1 base and 5 bases, there was a span of 12 bases. The CDR3 contains 15 residues. From germline, CDR1 is KGHSH and CDR2 LQKENI.

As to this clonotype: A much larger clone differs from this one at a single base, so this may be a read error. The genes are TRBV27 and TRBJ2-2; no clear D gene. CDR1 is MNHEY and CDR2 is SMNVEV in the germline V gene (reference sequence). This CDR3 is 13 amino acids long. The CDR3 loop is CANSPFDTGELFF. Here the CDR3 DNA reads TGTGCCAACAGTCCGTTTGACACCGGGGAGCTGTTTTTT.

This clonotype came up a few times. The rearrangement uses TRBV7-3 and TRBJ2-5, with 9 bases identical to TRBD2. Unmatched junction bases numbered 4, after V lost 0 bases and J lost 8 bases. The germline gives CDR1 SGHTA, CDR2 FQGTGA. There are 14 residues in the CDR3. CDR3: CASSLTGTSYTQYF. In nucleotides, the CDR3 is TGTGCCAGCAGCTTAACCGGGACTAGCTACACCCAGTACTTC.

In DNA form, the CDR3 reads TGTGCCAGCAGTTTATCGTCAGGAGTAGGTTTTAGCACTGAAGCTTTCTTT. As protein: CASSLSSGVGFSTEAFF. The rearrangement links TRBV27 to TRBJ1-1; D ambiguous. The length of the CDR3 is 17 residues. Deletions cut 0 bases from V and 4 bases from J, with 18 bases between. Germline assignment: CDR1 MNHEY and CDR2 SMNVEV (reference sequence).

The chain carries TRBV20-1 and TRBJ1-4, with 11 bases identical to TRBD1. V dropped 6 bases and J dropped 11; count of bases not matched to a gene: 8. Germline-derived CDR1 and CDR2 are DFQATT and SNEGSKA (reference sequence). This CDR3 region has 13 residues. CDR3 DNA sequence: TGCAGTGCGCACGAGGGACAGGGGGGGAAACTGTTTTTT. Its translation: CSAHEGQGGKLFF.

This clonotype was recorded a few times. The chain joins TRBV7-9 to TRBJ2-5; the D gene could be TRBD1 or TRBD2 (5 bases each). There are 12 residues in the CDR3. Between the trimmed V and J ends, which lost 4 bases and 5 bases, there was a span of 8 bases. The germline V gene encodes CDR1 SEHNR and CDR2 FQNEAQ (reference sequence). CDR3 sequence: CASSSGTETQYF. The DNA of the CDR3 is TGTGCCAGCAGCTCAGGGACGGAGACCCAGTACTTC.